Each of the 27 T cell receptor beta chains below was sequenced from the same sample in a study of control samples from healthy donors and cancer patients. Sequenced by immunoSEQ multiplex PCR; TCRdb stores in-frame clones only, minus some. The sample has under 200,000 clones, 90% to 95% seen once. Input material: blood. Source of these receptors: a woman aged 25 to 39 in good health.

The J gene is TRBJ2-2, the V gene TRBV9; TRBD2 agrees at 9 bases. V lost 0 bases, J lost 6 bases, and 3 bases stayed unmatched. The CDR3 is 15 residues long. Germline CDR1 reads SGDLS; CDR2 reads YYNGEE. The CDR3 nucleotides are TGTGCCAGCAGCGTAGACGGACTAGCGTCCGGGGAGCTGTTTTTT. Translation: CASSVDGLASGELFF.

The CDR3 here is CATSRVGLAYEQYF. CDR3 DNA: TGTGCCACCAGCAGAGTGGGTCTAGCATACGAGCAGTACTTC. V gene TRBV15 combines with J gene TRBJ2-7, with D perhaps matching TRBD2 (5 bases). CDR1 and CDR2 from the germline V gene are LNHNV and YYDKDF (reference sequence). This CDR3 is 14 amino acids long. V was pared by 1 base and J by 4 bases, with 11 bases between.

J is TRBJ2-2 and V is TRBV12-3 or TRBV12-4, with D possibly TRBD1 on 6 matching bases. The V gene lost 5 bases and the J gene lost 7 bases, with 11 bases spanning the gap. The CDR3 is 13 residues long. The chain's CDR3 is CASSVRGGGELFF. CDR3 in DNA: TGTGCCAGCAGTGTGAGAGGGGGCGGGGAGCTGTTTTTT.

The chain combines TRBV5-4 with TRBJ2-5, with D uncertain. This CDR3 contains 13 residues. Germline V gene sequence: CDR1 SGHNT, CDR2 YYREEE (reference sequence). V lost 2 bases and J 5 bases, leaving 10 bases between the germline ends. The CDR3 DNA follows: TGTGCCAGCAGCTTATCTAGTTACGAGACCCAGTACTTC. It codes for CASSLSSYETQYF.

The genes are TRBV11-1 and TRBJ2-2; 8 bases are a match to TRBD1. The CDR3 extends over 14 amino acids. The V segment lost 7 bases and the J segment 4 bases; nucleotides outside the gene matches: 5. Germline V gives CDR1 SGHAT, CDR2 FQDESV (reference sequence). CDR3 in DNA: TGTGCCAGCAACTCAGGGGGCCTCACCGGGGAGCTGTTTTTT. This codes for CASNSGGLTGELFF.

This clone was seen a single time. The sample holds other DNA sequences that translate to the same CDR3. The CDR3 loop is CASSQVGGGNTIYF. Written as DNA, the CDR3 is TGTGCCAGCAGCCAAGTTGGGGGTGGAAACACCATATATTTT. V is TRBV3-1 (or the pseudogene TRBV3-2) and J is TRBJ1-3; the D gene is possibly TRBD1 (5 bases). Germline V lookup: CDR1 LGHDT, CDR2 YNNKEL (reference sequence). This CDR3 contains 14 residues. V was trimmed by 1 base and J by 3 bases, leaving 7 bases between them.

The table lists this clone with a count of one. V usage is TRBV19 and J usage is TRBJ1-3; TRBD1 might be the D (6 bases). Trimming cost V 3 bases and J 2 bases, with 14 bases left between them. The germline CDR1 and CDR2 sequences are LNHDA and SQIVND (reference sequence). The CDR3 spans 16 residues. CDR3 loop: CASSMGAAGTGNTIYF. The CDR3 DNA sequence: TGTGCCAGTAGTATGGGGGCGGCCGGGACTGGAAACACCATATATTTT.

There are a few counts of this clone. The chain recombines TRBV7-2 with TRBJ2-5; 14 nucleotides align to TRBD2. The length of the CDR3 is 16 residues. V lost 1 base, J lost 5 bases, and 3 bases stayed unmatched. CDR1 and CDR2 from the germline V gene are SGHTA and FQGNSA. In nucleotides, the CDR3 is TGTGCCAGCAGCTTAGGACTAGCGGGAGGGGAGGAGACCCAGTACTTC. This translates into CASSLGLAGGEETQYF.

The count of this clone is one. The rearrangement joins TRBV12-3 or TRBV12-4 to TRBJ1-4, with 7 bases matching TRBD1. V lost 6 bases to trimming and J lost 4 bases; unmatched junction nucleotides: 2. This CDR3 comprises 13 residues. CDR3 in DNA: TGTGCCAGCAGCCAGGGGGATAATGAAAAACTGTTTTTT. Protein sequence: CASSQGDNEKLFF.

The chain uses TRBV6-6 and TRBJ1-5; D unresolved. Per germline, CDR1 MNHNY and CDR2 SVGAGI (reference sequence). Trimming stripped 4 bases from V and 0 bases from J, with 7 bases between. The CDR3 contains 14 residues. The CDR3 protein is CASSFGGSNQPQHF. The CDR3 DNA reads TGTGCCAGCAGTTTCGGAGGTAGCAATCAGCCCCAGCATTTT.

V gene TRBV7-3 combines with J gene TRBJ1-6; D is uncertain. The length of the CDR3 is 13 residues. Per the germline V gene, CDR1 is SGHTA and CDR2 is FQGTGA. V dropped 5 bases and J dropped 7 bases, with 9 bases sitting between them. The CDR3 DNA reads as TGTGCCAGCAGCCCCGGGTCCAATTCACCCCTCCACTTT. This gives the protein CASSPGSNSPLHF.

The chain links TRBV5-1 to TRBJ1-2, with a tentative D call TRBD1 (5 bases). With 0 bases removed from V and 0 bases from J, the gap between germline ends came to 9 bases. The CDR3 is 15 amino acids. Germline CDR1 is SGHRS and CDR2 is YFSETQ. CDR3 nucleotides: TGCGCCAGCAGCTTGGTTACAGGAGCTAACTATGGCTACACCTTC. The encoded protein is CASSLVTGANYGYTF.

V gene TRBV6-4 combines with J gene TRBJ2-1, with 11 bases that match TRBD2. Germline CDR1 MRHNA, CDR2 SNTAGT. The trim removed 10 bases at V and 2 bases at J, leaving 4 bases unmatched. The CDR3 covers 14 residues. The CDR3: CANIAGGAYNEQFF. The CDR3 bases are TGTGCCAACATAGCGGGGGGGGCCTACAATGAGCAGTTCTTC.

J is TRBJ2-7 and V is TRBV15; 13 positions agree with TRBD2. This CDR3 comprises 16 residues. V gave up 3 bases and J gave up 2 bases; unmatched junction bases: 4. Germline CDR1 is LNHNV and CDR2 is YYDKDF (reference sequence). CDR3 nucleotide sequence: TGTGCCACCAGCAGGACTAGCGGGGGGCCCCCCTACGAGCAGTACTTC. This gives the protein CATSRTSGGPPYEQYF. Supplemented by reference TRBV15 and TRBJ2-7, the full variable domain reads DAMVIQNPRYQVTQFGKPVTLSCSQTLNHNVMYWYQQKSSQAPKLLFHYYDKDFNNEADTPDNFQSRRPNTSFCFLDIRSPGLGDTAMYLCATSRTSGGPPYEQYFGPGTRLTVT.

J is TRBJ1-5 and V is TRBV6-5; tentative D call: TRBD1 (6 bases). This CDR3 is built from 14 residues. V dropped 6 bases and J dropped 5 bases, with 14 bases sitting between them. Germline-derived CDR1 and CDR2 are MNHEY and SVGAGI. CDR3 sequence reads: CASSRGAQDQPQHF. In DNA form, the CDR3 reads TGTGCCAGCAGCCGGGGGGCTCAAGATCAGCCCCAGCATTTT.

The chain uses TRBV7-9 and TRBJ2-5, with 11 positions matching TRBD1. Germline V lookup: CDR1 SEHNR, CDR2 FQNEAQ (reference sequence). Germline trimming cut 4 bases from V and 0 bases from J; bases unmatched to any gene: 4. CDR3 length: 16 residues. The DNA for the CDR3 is TGTGCCAGCAGCTATGGGGACAGGGGGTACCAAGAGACCCAGTACTTC. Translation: CASSYGDRGYQETQYF. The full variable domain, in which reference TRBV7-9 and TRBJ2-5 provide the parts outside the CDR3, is DTGVSQNPRHKITKRGQNVTFRCDPISEHNRLYWYRQTLGQGPEFLTYFQNEAQLEKSRLLSDRFSAERPKGSFSTLEIQRTEQGDSAMYLCASSYGDRGYQETQYFGPGTRLLVL.

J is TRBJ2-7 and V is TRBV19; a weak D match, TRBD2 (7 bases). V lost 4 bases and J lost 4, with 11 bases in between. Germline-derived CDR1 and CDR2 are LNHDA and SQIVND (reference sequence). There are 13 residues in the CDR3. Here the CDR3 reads CASSSRGGYEQYF. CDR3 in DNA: TGTGCCAGTAGTAGTAGGGGGGGGTACGAGCAGTACTTC.

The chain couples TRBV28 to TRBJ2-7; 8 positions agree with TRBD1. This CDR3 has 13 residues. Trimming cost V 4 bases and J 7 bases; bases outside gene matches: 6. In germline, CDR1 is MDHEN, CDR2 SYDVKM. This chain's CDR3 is CASSSQGAGEQYF. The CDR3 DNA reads TGTGCCAGCAGTTCTCAGGGGGCAGGGGAGCAGTACTTC.

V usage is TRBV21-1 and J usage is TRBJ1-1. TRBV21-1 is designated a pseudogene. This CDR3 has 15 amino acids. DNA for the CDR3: TGTGCCAGCAGCAAAGTTGGGACTATGAACACTGAAGCTTTCTTT. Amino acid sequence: CASSKVGTMNTEAFF.

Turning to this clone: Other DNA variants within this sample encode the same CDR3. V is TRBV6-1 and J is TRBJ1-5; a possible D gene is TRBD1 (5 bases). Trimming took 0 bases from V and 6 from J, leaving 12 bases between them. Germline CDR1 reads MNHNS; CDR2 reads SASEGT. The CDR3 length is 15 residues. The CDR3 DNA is TGTGCCAGCAGTGAAGCCCAGGGAGGGAGTCAGCCCCAGCATTTT. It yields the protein CASSEAQGGSQPQHF.

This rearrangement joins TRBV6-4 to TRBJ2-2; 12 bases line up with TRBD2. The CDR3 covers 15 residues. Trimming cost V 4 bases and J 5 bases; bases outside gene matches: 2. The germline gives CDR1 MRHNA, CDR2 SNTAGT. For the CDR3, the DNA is TGTGCCAGCAGTGTACTAGCGGGAGGTACCGGGGAGCTGTTTTTT. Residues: CASSVLAGGTGELFF.

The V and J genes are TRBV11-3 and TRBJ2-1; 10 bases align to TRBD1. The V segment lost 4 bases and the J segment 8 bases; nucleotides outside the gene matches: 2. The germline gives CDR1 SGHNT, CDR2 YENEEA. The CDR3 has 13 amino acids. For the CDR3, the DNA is TGTGCCAGCAGCTCGGGACAGGGGTATGAGCAGTTCTTC. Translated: CASSSGQGYEQFF. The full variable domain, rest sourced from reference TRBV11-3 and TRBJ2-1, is EAGVVQSPRYKIIEKKQPVAFWCNPISGHNTLYWYLQNLGQGPELLIRYENEEAVDDSQLPKDRFSAERLKGVDSTLKIQPAELGDSAVYLCASSSGQGYEQFFGPGTRLTVL.

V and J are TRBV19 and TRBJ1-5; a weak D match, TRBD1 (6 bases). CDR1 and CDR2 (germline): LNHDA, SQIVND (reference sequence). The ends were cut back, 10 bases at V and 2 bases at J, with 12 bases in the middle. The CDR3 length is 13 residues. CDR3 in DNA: TGTGCCACGAACAGGGATCGCAATCAGCCCCAGCATTTT. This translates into CATNRDRNQPQHF.

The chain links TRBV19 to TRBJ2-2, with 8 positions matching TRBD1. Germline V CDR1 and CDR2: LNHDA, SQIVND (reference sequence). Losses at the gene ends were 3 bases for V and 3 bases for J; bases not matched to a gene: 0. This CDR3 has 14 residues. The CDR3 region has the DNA TGTGCCAGTAGTATGGACAGGGACACCGGGGAGCTGTTTTTT. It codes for CASSMDRDTGELFF.

The CDR3 nucleotides are TGTGCCAGCAGCCGACTAGCGGGGGGGCGCGGCACAGATACGCAGTATTTT. It encodes CASSRLAGGRGTDTQYF. The chain is built from TRBV3-1 (or the pseudogene TRBV3-2) and TRBJ2-3; TRBD2 matches 14 bases. The germline gives CDR1 LGHDT, CDR2 YNNKEL (reference sequence). J was trimmed by 1 base and V by 4 bases; bases with no gene match: 4. This CDR3 contains 17 residues.

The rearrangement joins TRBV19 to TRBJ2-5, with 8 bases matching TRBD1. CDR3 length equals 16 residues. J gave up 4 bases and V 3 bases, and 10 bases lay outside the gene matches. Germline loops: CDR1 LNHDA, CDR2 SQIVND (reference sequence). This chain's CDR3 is CASSMRLTGAVETQYF. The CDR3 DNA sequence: TGTGCCAGTAGTATGAGGCTGACAGGGGCGGTAGAGACCCAGTACTTC.

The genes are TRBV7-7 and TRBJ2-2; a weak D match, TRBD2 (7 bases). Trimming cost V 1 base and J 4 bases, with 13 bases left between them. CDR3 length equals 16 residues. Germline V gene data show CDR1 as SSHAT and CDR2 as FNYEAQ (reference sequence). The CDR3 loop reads CASSLGGGGPTGELFF. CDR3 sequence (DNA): TGTGCCAGCAGCTTAGGAGGGGGGGGACCCACCGGGGAGCTGTTTTTT.